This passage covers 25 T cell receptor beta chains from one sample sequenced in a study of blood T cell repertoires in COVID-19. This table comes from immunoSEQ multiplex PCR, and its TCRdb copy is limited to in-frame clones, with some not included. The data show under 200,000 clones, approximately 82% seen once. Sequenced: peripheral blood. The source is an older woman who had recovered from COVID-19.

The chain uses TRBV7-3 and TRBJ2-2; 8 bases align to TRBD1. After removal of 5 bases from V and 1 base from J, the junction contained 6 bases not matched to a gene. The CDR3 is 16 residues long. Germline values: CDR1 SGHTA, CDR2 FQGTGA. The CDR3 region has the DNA TGTGCCAGCAGCCCCCCCACAGGGGGGAACACCGGGGAGCTGTTTTTT. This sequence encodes CASSPPTGGNTGELFF.

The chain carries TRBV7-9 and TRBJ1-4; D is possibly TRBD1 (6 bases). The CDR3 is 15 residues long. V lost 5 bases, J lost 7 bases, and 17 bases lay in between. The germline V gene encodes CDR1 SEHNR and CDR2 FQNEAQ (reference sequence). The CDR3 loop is CASSHDRLLGEKLFF. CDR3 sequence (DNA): TGTGCCAGCAGCCACGACAGGCTCCTCGGTGAAAAACTGTTTTTT.

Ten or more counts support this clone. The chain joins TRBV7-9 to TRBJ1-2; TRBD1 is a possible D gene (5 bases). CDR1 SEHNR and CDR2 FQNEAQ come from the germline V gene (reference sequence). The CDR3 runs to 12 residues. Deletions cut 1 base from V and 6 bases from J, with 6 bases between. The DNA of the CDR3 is TGTGCCAGCAGCTTAGGGGGGGATGGCTACACCTTC. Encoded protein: CASSLGGDGYTF.

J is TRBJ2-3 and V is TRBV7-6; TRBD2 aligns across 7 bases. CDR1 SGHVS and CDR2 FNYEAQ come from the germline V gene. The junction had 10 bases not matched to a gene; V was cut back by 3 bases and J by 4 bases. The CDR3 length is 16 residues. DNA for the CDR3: TGTGCCAGCAGCTTGTGGGGCGGGAGACCAGCAGATACGCAGTATTTT. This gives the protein CASSLWGGRPADTQYF.

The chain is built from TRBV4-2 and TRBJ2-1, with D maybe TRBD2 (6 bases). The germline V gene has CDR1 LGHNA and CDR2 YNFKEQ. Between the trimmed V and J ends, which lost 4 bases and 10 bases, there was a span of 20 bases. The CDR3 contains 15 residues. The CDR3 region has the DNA TGTGCCAGCAGCCTGGCCCCCTCTCTGGCGGGGGAGCAGTTCTTC. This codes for CASSLAPSLAGEQFF.

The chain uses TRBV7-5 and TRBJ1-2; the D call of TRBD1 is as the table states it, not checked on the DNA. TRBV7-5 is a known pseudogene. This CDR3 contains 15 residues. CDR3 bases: TGTGTCAGAAACCCCCCCGGGACAGGGCACTATGGCTACACCTTC. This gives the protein CVRNPPGTGHYGYTF.

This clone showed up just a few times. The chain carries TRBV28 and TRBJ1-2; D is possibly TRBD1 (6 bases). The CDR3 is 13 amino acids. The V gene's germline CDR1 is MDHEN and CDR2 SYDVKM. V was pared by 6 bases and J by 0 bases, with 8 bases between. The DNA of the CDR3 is TGTGCCAGCAGCCGACAGGCTAACTATGGCTACACCTTC. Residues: CASSRQANYGYTF.

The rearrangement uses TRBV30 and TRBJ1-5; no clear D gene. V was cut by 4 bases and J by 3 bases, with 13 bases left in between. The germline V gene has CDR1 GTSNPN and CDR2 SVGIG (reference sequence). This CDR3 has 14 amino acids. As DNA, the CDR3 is TGTGCCTGGACCACCGGGGTCCCCAATCAGCCCCAGCATTTT. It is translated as CAWTTGVPNQPQHF. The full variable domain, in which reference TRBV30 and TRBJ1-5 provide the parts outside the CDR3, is SQTIHQWPATLVQPVGSPLSLECTVEGTSNPNLYWYRQAAGRGLQLLFYSVGIGQISSEVPQNLSASRPQDRQFILSSKKLLLSDSGFYLCAWTTGVPNQPQHFGDGTRLSIL.

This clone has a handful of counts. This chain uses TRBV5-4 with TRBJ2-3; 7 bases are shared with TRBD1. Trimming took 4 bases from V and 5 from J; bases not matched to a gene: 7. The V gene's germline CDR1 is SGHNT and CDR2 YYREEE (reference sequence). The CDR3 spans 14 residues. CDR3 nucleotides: TGTGCCAGCAGCCCCGACAGGGTGGGAGATACGCAGTATTTT. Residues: CASSPDRVGDTQYF.

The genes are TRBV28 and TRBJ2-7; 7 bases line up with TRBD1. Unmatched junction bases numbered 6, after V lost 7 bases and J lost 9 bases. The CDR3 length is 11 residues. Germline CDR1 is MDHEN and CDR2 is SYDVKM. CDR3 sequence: CASTQGERQYF. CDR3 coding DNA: TGTGCCAGCACCCAGGGGGAGAGGCAGTACTTC.

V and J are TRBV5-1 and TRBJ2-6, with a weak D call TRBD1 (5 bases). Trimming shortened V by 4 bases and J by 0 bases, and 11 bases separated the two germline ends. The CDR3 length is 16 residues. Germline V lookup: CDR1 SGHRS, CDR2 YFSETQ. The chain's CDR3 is CASSVGALSGANVLTF. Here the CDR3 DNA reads TGCGCCAGCAGCGTAGGGGCCCTCTCTGGGGCCAACGTCCTGACTTTC.

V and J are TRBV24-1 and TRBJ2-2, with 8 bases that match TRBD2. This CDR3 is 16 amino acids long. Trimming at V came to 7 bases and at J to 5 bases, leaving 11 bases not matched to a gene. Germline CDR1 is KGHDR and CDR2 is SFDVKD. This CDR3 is CATSPRGGLGTGELFF. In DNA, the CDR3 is TGTGCCACCAGCCCTCGGGGGGGGCTGGGTACCGGGGAGCTGTTTTTT.

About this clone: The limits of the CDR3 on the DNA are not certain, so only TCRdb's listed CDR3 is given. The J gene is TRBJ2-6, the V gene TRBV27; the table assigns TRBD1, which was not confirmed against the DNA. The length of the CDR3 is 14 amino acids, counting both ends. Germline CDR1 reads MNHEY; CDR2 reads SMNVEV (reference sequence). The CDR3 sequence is CASSFGPGANVLTF.

CDR3 sequence reads: CASSVGQPGETQYF. The DNA for the CDR3 is TGTGCCAGCAGCGTCGGACAGCCGGGCGAGACCCAGTACTTC. The V and J genes are TRBV3-1 (or the pseudogene TRBV3-2) and TRBJ2-5; D might be TRBD1 (6 bases). Trimming left V 5 bases short and J 5 bases short, with 15 bases between. Looked up from germline, CDR1 is LGHDT and CDR2 is YNNKEL (reference sequence). The CDR3 extends over 14 amino acids.

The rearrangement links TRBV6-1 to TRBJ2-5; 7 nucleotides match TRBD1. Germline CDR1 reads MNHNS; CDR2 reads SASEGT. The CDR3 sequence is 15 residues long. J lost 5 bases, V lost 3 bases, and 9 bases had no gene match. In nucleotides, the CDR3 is TGTGCCAGCAGTGATTGGGACAGCGACTGGGAGACCCAGTACTTC. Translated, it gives CASSDWDSDWETQYF.

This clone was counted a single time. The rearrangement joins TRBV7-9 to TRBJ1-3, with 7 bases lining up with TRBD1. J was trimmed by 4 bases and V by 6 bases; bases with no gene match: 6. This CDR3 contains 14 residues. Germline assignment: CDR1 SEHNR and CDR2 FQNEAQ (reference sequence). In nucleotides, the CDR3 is TGTGCCAGCAGGTCCGACAGGGCAGGAAACACCATATATTTT. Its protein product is CASRSDRAGNTIYF. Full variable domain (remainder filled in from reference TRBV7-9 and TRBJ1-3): DTGVSQNPRHKITKRGQNVTFRCDPISEHNRLYWYRQTLGQGPEFLTYFQNEAQLEKSRLLSDRFSAERPKGSFSTLEIQRTEQGDSAMYLCASRSDRAGNTIYFGEGSWLTVV.

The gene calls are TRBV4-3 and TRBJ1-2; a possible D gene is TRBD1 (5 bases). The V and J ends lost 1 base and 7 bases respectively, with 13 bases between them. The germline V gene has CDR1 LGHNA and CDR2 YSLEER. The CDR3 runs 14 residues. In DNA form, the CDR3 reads TGCGCCAGCAGCCAAGTCGCCAGGGTCACTGGCTACACCTTC. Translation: CASSQVARVTGYTF.

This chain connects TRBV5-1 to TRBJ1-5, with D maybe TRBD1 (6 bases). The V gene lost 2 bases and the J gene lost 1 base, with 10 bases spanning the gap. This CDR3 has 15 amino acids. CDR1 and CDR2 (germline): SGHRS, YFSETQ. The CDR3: CASSFAGASNQPQHF. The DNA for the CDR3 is TGCGCCAGCAGCTTCGCAGGGGCGAGCAATCAGCCCCAGCATTTT.

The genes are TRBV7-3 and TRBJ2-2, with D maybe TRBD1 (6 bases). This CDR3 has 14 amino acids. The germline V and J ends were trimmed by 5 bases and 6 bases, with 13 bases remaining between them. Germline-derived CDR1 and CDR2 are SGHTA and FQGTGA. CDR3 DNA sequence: TGTGCCAGCAGCCCCGGGTGGGGGCCCGGGGAGCTGTTTTTT. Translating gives CASSPGWGPGELFF.

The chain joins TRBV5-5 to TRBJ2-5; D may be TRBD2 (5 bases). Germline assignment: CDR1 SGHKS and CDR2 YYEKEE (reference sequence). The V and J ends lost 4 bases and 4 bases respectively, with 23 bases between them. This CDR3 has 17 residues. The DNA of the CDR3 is TGTGCCAGCAGCCCCCTCCGGGGTTTGAGCGTGATAGAGACCCAGTACTTC. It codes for CASSPLRGLSVIETQYF. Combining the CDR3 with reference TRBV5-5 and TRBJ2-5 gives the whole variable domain DAGVTQSPTHLIKTRGQQVTLRCSPISGHKSVSWYQQVLGQGPQFIFQYYEKEERGRGNFPDRFSARQFPNYSSELNVNALLLGDSALYLCASSPLRGLSVIETQYFGPGTRLLVL.

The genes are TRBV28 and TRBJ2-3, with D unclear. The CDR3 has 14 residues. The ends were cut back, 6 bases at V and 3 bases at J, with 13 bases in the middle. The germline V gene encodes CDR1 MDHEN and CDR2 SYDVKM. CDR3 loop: CASSFHPRTDTQYF. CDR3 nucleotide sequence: TGTGCCAGCAGCTTCCACCCGCGGACAGATACGCAGTATTTT.

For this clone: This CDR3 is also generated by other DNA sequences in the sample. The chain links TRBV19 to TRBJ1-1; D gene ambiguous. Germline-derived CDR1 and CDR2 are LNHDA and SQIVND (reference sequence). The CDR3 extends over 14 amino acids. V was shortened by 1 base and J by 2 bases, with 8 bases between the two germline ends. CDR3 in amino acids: CASSIGRLNTEAFF. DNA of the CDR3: TGTGCCAGTAGTATAGGGCGACTTAACACTGAAGCTTTCTTT. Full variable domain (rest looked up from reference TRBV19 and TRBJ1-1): DGGITQSPKYLFRKEGQNVTLSCEQNLNHDAMYWYRQDPGQGLRLIYYSQIVNDFQKGDIAEGYSVSREKKESFPLTVTSAQKNPTAFYLCASSIGRLNTEAFFGQGTRLTVV.

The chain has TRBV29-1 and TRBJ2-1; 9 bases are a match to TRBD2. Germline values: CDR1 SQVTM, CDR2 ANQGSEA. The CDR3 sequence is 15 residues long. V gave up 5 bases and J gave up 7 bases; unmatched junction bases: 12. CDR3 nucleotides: TGCAGCGTTCCCAGTAGCGGGAGTGGCGGGAATGAGCAGTTCTTC. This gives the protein CSVPSSGSGGNEQFF.

The CDR3 reads CASSQRGFWNEQFF. The DNA for the CDR3 is TGTGCCAGCAGCCAGAGGGGGTTTTGGAATGAGCAGTTCTTC. V gene TRBV25-1 combines with J gene TRBJ2-1, with D perhaps TRBD1 (6 bases). The V and J ends lost 6 bases and 7 bases respectively, with 16 bases between them. CDR1 MGHDK and CDR2 SYGVNS come from the germline V gene. The CDR3 is 14 amino acids.

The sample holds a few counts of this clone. DNA of the CDR3: TGTGCCAGCAGCCCCTTTACCAGCGGGAGAGAGTTTCTGTACTTC. It translates to CASSPFTSGREFLYF. V is TRBV7-6 and J is TRBJ2-7; 8 bases fit TRBD2. The V gene's germline CDR1 is SGHVS and CDR2 FNYEAQ. With 5 bases clipped from V and 12 bases from J, the junction kept 18 bases outside the gene matches. CDR3 size: 15 residues.